This T cell receptor (beta chain) was identified in a study of CD8 T cells in Susac syndrome. The RNA, about 0.45 to 1 ug, was put through reverse transcription using random hexamers. Amplification of TCR beta CDR3 by immunoSEQ multiplex PCR spanned 54 Vbeta and 13 Jbeta. TCRdb passed the immunoSEQ multiplex PCR reads through MiXCR, listing each CDR3 protein once. This repertoire shows around 170,000 distinct CDR3 sequences, approximately 95% found once; its top ten account for around 0.16%. This clonotype was detected only once. Unmatched junction bases numbered 10, after V lost 5 bases and J lost 9 bases. Germline values: CDR1 MNHEY, CDR2 SMNVEV (reference sequence). This CDR3 has 16 residues.

The receptor was isolated from a human donor with multiple sclerosis. The source material was CD8+ T cells from PBMCs. The chain uses TRBV27 and TRBJ2-1; 13 positions match TRBD2. Written as DNA, the CDR3 is TGTGCCAGCAGTGGACTAGCGGGAGATTACTCGGGTGAGCAGTTCTTC. It yields the protein CASSGLAGDYSGEQFF.